The sequence of this T cell receptor beta chain was determined in a study of T cell clones after liver transplantation (dated by TCRdb to between 2017 and 2020). At the level of the whole study: Samples were obtained from ITN030ST, a randomized trial in which withdrawal of immunosuppression was attempted within 2 years of liver transplantation. After a pre-transplant mixed lymphocyte reaction, TCRbeta sequencing was used to pinpoint donor-reactive T cell clones, which were subsequently tracked in post-transplant blood. Third party-reactive TCRbeta sequences were also identified from pre-transplant MLRs to serve as an antigen-independent comparator for donor-reactive sequences. Three of the eight recipients were HCV-positive; the others were transplanted for non-autoimmune, non-viral indications. Until randomization at 12-24 months post-transplant, subjects were given standard immunosuppression, with no induction therapy. Tolerance was defined as complete withdrawal of immunosuppression for at least one year without a rise in liver enzymes beyond twice the upper limit of normal. Blood samples were collected pre-transplant, pre-randomization before withdrawal, and post-randomization after either complete withdrawal or failed withdrawal. Of the 8 liver transplant recipients making up the studied cohort, 3 were classified as tolerant and 5 as non-tolerant. The investigation overall reported the following: In a couple of subjects, low numbers of available donor cells limited the measurable donor-reactive repertoire. When repertoire turnover was accounted for, significantly reduced detection of donor-reactive sequences was found in 7 of 8 subjects for CD4 and in 8 of 8 subjects for CD8. Conclusions were preliminary, limited by small, heterogeneous patient numbers and non-standardized post-transplant time points. Circulating donor-reactive CD4 TCRbeta sequences fell significantly post-transplant in most of the 8 subjects, irrespective of tolerance or HCV status. The decline in donor-reactive sequences exceeded the decline in third party-reactive sequences, suggesting partial antigen-specific deletion that was unrelated to withdrawal success. Since no allograft tissue specimens were available, donor-reactive T cells may have migrated into the graft instead of being deleted.

Spanning cysteine to phenylalanine, the CDR3 consists of 13 amino acids. CDR3 DNA is the only sequence kept; it has 39 bases, read in frame from the first base. The germline ends are 10 bases apart after V is trimmed by 5 bases and J by 4 bases. The CDR1 and CDR2 encoded by the germline V gene are SGHTA and FQGTGA. Read against the paper, the sample's time point label means: pre-transplant. Unstimulated PBMCs, after thawing, were stained for CD3, CD4 and CD8 and then FACS-sorted into CD3+CD4+ and CD3+CD8+ populations. Randomization to immunosuppression withdrawal applied to every one of the 8 studied subjects. The Qiagen DNeasy Blood and Tissue Kit was used to isolate genomic DNA. Concerning this clone itself: Its antigen is still unknown. No quality values exist for individual bases; no much larger clone is one base distant.

Frozen genomic DNA underwent high-throughput TCRbeta CDR3 sequencing by immunoSEQ, including PCR amplification, mapping, bias correction and internal controls. The paper's processing steps were these. Only productive rearrangements were retained, with each unique TCRbeta sequence defined by its CDR3 nucleotide sequence together with its V and J gene. A sequence counted as donor-reactive only if the sequence showed at least 5-fold expansion in CFSE-low cells compared with unstimulated pre-transplant cells and had a frequency of at least 0.01%. Minimum frequency thresholds were set for each subject on the basis of the unstimulated sample with the lowest template count, so that a detection power of at least 90% was ensured. Repertoire turnover was measured by Jensen-Shannon divergence between the top 1000 TCRbeta sequences post- and pre-transplant. Changes in detection of donor-reactive sequences were tested with two-sided Fisher's exact tests. TCRdb limited this immuneACCESS table to in-frame rearrangements with V and J called. A share of clones is missing; checked studies link under half to unresolved V genes, and the rest is unexplained. The DNA gave D and trimming, while V, J and clone size come from that table. The sample table lists 65,000 to 80,000 clones, 75% to 90% of them with a count of one. The top ten hold around 0.66% of the sample.

The input for sequencing was CD4+ T cells from blood, taken before liver transplant. This chain joins TRBV7-3 to TRBJ2-3; a weak D assignment points to TRBD1 (5 bases agree). This sequence was found in a human donor who received a liver transplant. Here the CDR3 is given as CASSNQGPDTQYF. In nucleotide form, the sequence is TGTGCCAGCAGCAACCAGGGTCCAGATACGCAGTATTTT.